This section outlines one T cell receptor beta chain sequence together with its context. A junction end diverges from the germline sequence, so it may reflect a read error. A modified ARM-PCR protocol with three rounds of nested PCR amplified TCRbeta. TCRdb processed the multiplex PCR reads anew with MiXCR; each CDR3 protein has one entry. The sample includes 40,000 or so distinct CDR3 sequences, 60% seen only once; the top ten take 45% to 50%. The germline CDR1 and CDR2 sequences are MDHEN and SYDVKM. The CDR3 sequence is 15 residues long. These data belong to a study of tumor and adjacent non-tumor tissue in lung cancer. RNA was extracted from bulk tissue without any cell sorting. More than 3 cm separated this lung sample from the edge of the tumor.

Sequencing was carried out using distant non-tumor lung tissue. The receptor was isolated from a man in his fifties with non-small cell lung cancer. The V and J genes are TRBV28 and TRBJ2-1, with 9 bases identical to TRBD2. CDR3 nucleotides: TGTGCCAGCAGTCCCTACGGGGCTAGCGGGATTGAGCAGCTCTTC. This codes for CASSPYGASGIEQLF.